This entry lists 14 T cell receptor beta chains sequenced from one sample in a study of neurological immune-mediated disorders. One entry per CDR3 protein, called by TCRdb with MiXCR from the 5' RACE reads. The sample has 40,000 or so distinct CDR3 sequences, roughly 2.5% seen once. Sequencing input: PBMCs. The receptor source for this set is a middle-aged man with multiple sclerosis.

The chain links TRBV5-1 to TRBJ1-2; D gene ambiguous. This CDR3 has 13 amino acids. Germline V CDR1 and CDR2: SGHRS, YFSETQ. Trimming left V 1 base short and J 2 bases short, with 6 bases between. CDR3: CASSLSANYGYTF. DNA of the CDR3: TGCGCCAGCAGCTTGTCAGCCAACTATGGCTACACCTTC.

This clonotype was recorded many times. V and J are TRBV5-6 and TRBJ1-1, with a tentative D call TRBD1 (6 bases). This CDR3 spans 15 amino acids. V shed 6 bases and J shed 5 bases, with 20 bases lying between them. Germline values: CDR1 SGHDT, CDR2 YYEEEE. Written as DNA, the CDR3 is TGTGCCAGCACCCCCGTGGGGGGCGCGGGTACTGAAGCTTTCTTT. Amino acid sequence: CASTPVGGAGTEAFF.

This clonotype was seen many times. CDR3 in amino acids: CSAGTLGGPYNEQFF. The CDR3 nucleotides read TGCAGTGCGGGCACCCTGGGGGGTCCTTACAATGAGCAGTTCTTC. The chain employs TRBV20-1 and TRBJ2-1, with TRBD2 as a possible D gene (6 bases). The CDR3 is 15 amino acids. CDR1 is DFQATT and CDR2 is SNEGSKA in the germline V gene (reference sequence). V lost 6 bases and J lost 4, with 19 bases in between.

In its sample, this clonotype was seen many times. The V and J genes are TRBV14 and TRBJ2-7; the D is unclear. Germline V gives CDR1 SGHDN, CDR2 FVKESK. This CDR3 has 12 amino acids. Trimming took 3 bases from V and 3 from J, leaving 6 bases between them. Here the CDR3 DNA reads TGTGCCAGCAGCCAGGGATTCTACGAGCAGTACTTC. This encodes CASSQGFYEQYF.

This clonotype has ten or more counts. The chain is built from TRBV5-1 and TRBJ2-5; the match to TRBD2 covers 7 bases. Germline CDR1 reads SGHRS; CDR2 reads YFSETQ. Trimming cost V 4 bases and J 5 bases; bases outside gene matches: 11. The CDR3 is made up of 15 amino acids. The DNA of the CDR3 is TGCGCCAGCAGCCAAGAGACCGTGGGGGGGGAGACCCAGTACTTC. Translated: CASSQETVGGETQYF.

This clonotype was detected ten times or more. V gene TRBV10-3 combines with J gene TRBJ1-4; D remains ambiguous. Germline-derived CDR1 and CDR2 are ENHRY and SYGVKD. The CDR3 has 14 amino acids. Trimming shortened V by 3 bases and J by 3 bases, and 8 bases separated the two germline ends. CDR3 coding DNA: TGTGCCATCAGTGATCAGCCATCTAATGAAAAACTGTTTTTT. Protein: CAISDQPSNEKLFF.

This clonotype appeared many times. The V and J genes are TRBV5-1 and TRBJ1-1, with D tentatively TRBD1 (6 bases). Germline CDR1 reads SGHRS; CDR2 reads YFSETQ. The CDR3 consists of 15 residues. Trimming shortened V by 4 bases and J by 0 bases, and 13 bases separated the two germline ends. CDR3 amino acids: CASSGTGQLNTEAFF. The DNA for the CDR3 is TGCGCCAGCAGCGGAACCGGACAGTTGAACACTGAAGCTTTCTTT. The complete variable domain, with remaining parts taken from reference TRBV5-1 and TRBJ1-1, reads KAGVTQTPRYLIKTRGQQVTLSCSPISGHRSVSWYQQTPGQGLQFLFEYFSETQRNKGNFPGRFSGRQFSNSRSEMNVSTLELGDSALYLCASSGTGQLNTEAFFGQGTRLTVV.

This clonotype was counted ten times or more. The CDR3 spells CASSLVGGSGYNEQFF. The CDR3 coding sequence is TGTGCCAGCAGCTTAGTTGGTGGTAGCGGCTACAATGAGCAGTTCTTC. The rearrangement links TRBV7-6 to TRBJ2-1, with a weak D call TRBD2 (6 bases). V gave up 1 base and J gave up 3 bases, with 13 bases separating them. Germline V gene sequence: CDR1 SGHVS, CDR2 FNYEAQ. CDR3 length: 16 residues. Using reference TRBV7-6 and TRBJ2-1 for the parts outside the CDR3, the full variable domain is GAGVSQSPRYKVTKRGQDVALRCDPISGHVSLYWYRQALGQGPEFLTYFNYEAQQDKSGLPNDRFSAERPEGSISTLTIQRTEQRDSAMYRCASSLVGGSGYNEQFFGPGTRLTVL.

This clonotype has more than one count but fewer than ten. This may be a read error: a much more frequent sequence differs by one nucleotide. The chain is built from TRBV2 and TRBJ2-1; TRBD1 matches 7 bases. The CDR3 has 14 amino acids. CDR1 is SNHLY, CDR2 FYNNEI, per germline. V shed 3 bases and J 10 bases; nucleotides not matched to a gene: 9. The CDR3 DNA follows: TGTGCCAGCAGTGATAGGGCAGGGGGTAAAGAGCAGTTCTTC. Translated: CASSDRAGGKEQFF.

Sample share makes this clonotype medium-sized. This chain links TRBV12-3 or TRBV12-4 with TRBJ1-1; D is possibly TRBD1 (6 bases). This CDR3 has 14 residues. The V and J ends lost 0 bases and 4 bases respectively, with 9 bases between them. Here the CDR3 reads CASSLAAGATEAFF. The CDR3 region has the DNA TGTGCCAGCAGTTTAGCGGCGGGGGCCACTGAAGCTTTCTTT.

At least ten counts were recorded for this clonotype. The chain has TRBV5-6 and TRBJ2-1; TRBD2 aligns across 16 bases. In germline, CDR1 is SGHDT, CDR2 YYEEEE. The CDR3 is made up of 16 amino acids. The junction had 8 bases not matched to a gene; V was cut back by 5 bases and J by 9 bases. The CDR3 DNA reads TGTGCCAGCAGACCGGGACTAGCGGGGGGGCATGGTGAGCAGTTCTTC. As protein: CASRPGLAGGHGEQFF.

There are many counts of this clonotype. In DNA form, the CDR3 reads TGTGCCAGCAGCTTGTTCCGGGGAGGAAGGAATGAGCAGTTCTTC. Its translation: CASSLFRGGRNEQFF. The genes are TRBV5-6 and TRBJ2-1, with a possible D match to TRBD2 (6 bases). The CDR3 is made up of 15 amino acids. V lost 1 base to trimming and J lost 7 bases, with 15 bases between them. Germline CDR1 SGHDT, CDR2 YYEEEE.

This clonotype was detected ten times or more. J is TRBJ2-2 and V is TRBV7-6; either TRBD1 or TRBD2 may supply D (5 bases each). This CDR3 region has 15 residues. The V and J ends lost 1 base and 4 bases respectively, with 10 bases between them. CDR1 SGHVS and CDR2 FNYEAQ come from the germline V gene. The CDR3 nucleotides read TGTGCCAGCAGCTTAGGGGGACCGGGCACCGGGGAGCTGTTTTTT. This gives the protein CASSLGGPGTGELFF.

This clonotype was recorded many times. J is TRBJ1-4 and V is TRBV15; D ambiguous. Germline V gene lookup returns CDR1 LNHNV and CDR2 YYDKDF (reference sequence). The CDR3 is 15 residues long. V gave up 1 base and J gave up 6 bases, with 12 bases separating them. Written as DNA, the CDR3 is TGTGCCACCAGCAGAGTGGCGAACACCGATGAAAAACTGTTTTTT. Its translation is CATSRVANTDEKLFF.